The 10 T cell receptor beta chains listed next were all sequenced from one sample in a study of blood T cell repertoires in COVID-19. Profiled with immunoSEQ multiplex PCR; TCRdb holds only in-frame clones, not every one. The sample yields 250,000 to 350,000 clones, around nine tenths seen once. Sequenced: peripheral blood. These receptors all stem from a woman aged 60-75 years with acute or convalescent COVID-19.

Turning to this clone: Other nucleotide sequences from this sample produce the same CDR3. V usage is TRBV6-5 and J usage is TRBJ1-1; 8 bases are shared with TRBD1. The ends lost 6 bases at V and 4 bases at J; junction bases unmatched: 7. Germline CDR1 is MNHEY and CDR2 is SVGAGI. This CDR3 region has 14 residues. The CDR3 loop is CASSRGQGGTEAFF. The DNA of the CDR3 is TGTGCCAGCAGCCGTGGACAGGGCGGCACTGAAGCTTTCTTT.

The chain is built from TRBV19 and TRBJ2-5; 7 bases are a match to TRBD2. Unmatched junction bases numbered 8, after V lost 5 bases and J lost 5 bases. Germline V lookup: CDR1 LNHDA, CDR2 SQIVND (reference sequence). The CDR3 consists of 14 residues. CDR3 DNA: TGTGCCAGTAGTCCAGGACTAGGCAGGGAGACCCAGTACTTC. This translates into CASSPGLGRETQYF.

The chain links TRBV28 to TRBJ2-1; possible D gene TRBD1, 6 bases. Germline V gene lookup returns CDR1 MDHEN and CDR2 SYDVKM. V lost 11 bases to trimming and J lost 4 bases, with 18 bases between them. The CDR3 length is 14 residues. The chain's CDR3 is CAAQPIRGYNEQFF. CDR3 coding DNA: TGTGCCGCCCAGCCCATCAGGGGTTACAATGAGCAGTTCTTC.

The gene calls are TRBV6-5 and TRBJ1-2; 7 bases line up with TRBD1. From germline, CDR1 is MNHEY and CDR2 SVGAGI. CDR3 length: 14 residues. V lost 6 bases and J lost 6; bases outside the gene matches: 10. CDR3 sequence reads: CASSRTGDPNGYTF. CDR3 in DNA: TGTGCCAGCAGCCGTACAGGGGACCCTAATGGCTACACCTTC.

The CDR3 loop is CASRSATSCNLYNEQFF. For the CDR3, the DNA is TGCGCCAGCAGGAGTGCGACTAGCTGTAACCTCTACAATGAGCAGTTCTTC. The rearrangement links TRBV10-1 to TRBJ2-1, with 7 bases that match TRBD2. With 6 bases clipped from V and 3 bases from J, the junction kept 14 bases outside the gene matches. The CDR3 has 17 amino acids. Germline V lookup: CDR1 WNHNN, CDR2 SYGVQD (reference sequence).

This chain connects TRBV12-3 or TRBV12-4 to TRBJ1-3; perhaps TRBD1 as D (6 bases). V gave up 3 bases and J gave up 4 bases, with 7 bases separating them. The CDR3 sequence is 13 residues long. CDR3 loop: CASSFDRGNTIYF. The CDR3 DNA sequence: TGTGCCAGCAGTTTCGACAGGGGAAACACCATATATTTT.

The rearrangement uses TRBV9 and TRBJ2-6; TRBD1 aligns across 7 bases. The CDR3 totals 15 residues. V lost 4 bases to trimming and J lost 3 bases; unmatched junction nucleotides: 4. The V gene's germline CDR1 is SGDLS and CDR2 YYNGEE. CDR3 residues: CASSRTGVGANVLTF. DNA of the CDR3: TGTGCCAGCAGCCGTACAGGGGTTGGGGCCAACGTCCTGACTTTC. Supplemented by reference TRBV9 and TRBJ2-6, the full variable domain reads DSGVTQTPKHLITATGQRVTLRCSPRSGDLSVYWYQQSLDQGLQFLIQYYNGEERAKGNILERFSAQQFPDLHSELNLSSLELGDSALYFCASSRTGVGANVLTFGAGSRLTVL.

V usage is TRBV19 and J usage is TRBJ1-5; tentatively, D is TRBD1 (5 bases). With 3 bases removed from V and 1 base from J, the gap between germline ends came to 10 bases. This CDR3 is 15 amino acids long. Looked up from germline, CDR1 is LNHDA and CDR2 is SQIVND (reference sequence). CDR3 sequence reads: CASSMGQGSNQPQHF. The DNA of the CDR3 is TGTGCCAGTAGTATGGGCCAGGGAAGCAATCAGCCCCAGCATTTT.

The V gene is TRBV4-1, the J gene TRBJ1-4; 8 bases fit TRBD1. Trimming at V came to 1 base and at J to 7 bases, leaving 8 bases not matched to a gene. Germline V gene lookup returns CDR1 MGHRA and CDR2 YSYEKL. The length of the CDR3 is 16 residues. The chain's CDR3 is CASSQGQGAYGEKLFF. The DNA for the CDR3 is TGCGCCAGCAGCCAAGGGCAGGGGGCGTACGGTGAAAAACTGTTTTTT.

The chain joins TRBV28 to TRBJ2-1, with D maybe TRBD2 (5 bases). The V end was cut by 2 bases, the J end by 0 bases, with 8 bases between. CDR3 length: 15 residues. CDR1 MDHEN and CDR2 SYDVKM come from the germline V gene. CDR3 coding DNA: TGTGCCAGCAGTTTACCGGGGAGCTCCTACAATGAGCAGTTCTTC. Translated, it gives CASSLPGSSYNEQFF.